The 15 T cell receptor beta chains presented below share a single source sample, sequenced in a study of cytomegalovirus exposure and HLA in healthy donors. Primers: 60 Vbeta forward and 13 Jbeta reverse. Here immunoSEQ multiplex PCR was the method, and the copy in TCRdb shows in-frame clones only, minus some. The table lists about 170,000 clones, over 80% of them singletons. The material sequenced was PBMCs. Every receptor here comes from a woman between 45 and 60 years old in good health and CMV-seropositive.

The chain recombines TRBV6-5 with TRBJ2-6; D ambiguous. Trimming took 6 bases from V and 4 from J, leaving 7 bases between them. Germline assignment: CDR1 MNHEY and CDR2 SVGAGI. CDR3 size: 13 residues. The CDR3 spells CASRRQGANVLTF. As DNA, the CDR3 is TGTGCCAGCAGGAGGCAGGGGGCCAACGTCCTGACTTTC.

The chain couples TRBV28 to TRBJ2-5; TRBD2 aligns across 8 bases. This CDR3 is 12 amino acids long. V was pared by 8 bases and J by 4 bases, with 3 bases of the junction left unmatched. Germline lookup yields CDR1 MDHEN and CDR2 SYDVKM. This CDR3 is CASHGGAETQYF. In nucleotides, the CDR3 is TGTGCCAGCCACGGGGGGGCAGAGACCCAGTACTTC.

The chain employs TRBV4-1 and TRBJ2-3; TRBD2 agrees at 12 bases. J gave up 0 bases and V 3 bases, and 7 bases lay outside the gene matches. This CDR3 contains 18 residues. Germline V gene lookup returns CDR1 MGHRA and CDR2 YSYEKL. The DNA of the CDR3 is TGCGCCAGCAGCCAGTTGACTAGCGGGGGAACTAGCACAGATACGCAGTATTTT. Amino acid sequence: CASSQLTSGGTSTDTQYF.

V usage is TRBV5-1 and J usage is TRBJ1-4; D is unclear. The CDR3 has 15 amino acids. Germline CDR1 and CDR2: SGHRS and YFSETQ. V gave up 0 bases and J gave up 8 bases, with 14 bases separating them. The CDR3 DNA reads TGCGCCAGCAGCTTGGCCTCCGGGGAAGACGAAAAACTGTTTTTT. It encodes CASSLASGEDEKLFF.

J is TRBJ1-4 and V is TRBV5-1; D might be TRBD1 (5 bases). V was pared by 3 bases and J by 0 bases, with 6 bases between. In germline, CDR1 is SGHRS, CDR2 YFSETQ. The CDR3 is 14 amino acids. The CDR3 protein is CASSSGATNEKLFF. The DNA of the CDR3 is TGCGCCAGCAGCTCGGGGGCAACTAATGAAAAACTGTTTTTT.

The chain uses TRBV4-1 and TRBJ2-3; D perhaps matches TRBD1 (6 bases). The ends were cut back, 4 bases at V and 2 bases at J, with 13 bases in the middle. This CDR3 is built from 15 residues. Looked up from germline, CDR1 is MGHRA and CDR2 is YSYEKL. This CDR3 is CASSPGRGVTDTQYF. The CDR3 nucleotides are TGCGCCAGCAGCCCCGGCAGGGGCGTCACAGATACGCAGTATTTT.

The chain recombines TRBV25-1 with TRBJ2-7; TRBD2 aligns across 7 bases. The V gene's germline CDR1 is MGHDK and CDR2 SYGVNS. V lost 3 bases and J lost 4; bases outside the gene matches: 18. This CDR3 is built from 18 residues. The DNA for the CDR3 is TGTGCCAGCAGTGATTGGATGGGAGGGGACCCTCAGGAGTACGAGCAGTACTTC. Its translation: CASSDWMGGDPQEYEQYF.

The V call is TRBV19, the J call TRBJ2-6; a weak D match, TRBD2 (6 bases). CDR3 length equals 16 residues. Trimming left V 7 bases short and J 0 bases short, with 13 bases between. Germline CDR1 LNHDA, CDR2 SQIVND (reference sequence). This chain's CDR3 is CASTPDGGSGANVLTF. The CDR3 nucleotides read TGTGCCAGTACCCCGGACGGGGGCTCTGGGGCCAACGTCCTGACTTTC.

V and J are TRBV10-2 and TRBJ2-3; 7 bases map to TRBD2. This CDR3 is 13 amino acids long. The ends lost 5 bases at V and 2 bases at J; junction bases unmatched: 1. Germline V gene lookup returns CDR1 WSHSY and CDR2 SAAADI. The CDR3 bases are TGCGCCAGCAGTAGGGACTACACAGATACGCAGTATTTT. Translated, it gives CASSRDYTDTQYF.

Here the CDR3 DNA reads TGTGCCAGCAGCCAAAGCGGGAGAGGTACCGGGGAGCTGTTTTTT. Translating gives CASSQSGRGTGELFF. The chain links TRBV6-5 to TRBJ2-2; 8 positions agree with TRBD2. J gave up 5 bases and V 6 bases, and 8 bases lay outside the gene matches. This CDR3 contains 15 residues. Germline V gives CDR1 MNHEY, CDR2 SVGAGI.

The chain employs TRBV7-9 and TRBJ1-5, with D maybe TRBD1 (6 bases). Between the trimmed V and J ends, which lost 5 bases and 6 bases, there was a span of 20 bases. The CDR3 is 16 residues long. The germline CDR1 and CDR2 sequences are SEHNR and FQNEAQ (reference sequence). The DNA of the CDR3 is TGTGCCAGCAGCCTTTACCCCCAGGGGATAGGTCAGCCCCAGCATTTT. Translation: CASSLYPQGIGQPQHF.

This clone was picked up a small number of times. V is TRBV4-3 and J is TRBJ2-7; TRBD1 matches 7 bases. This CDR3 is 15 amino acids long. Germline trimming cut 4 bases from V and 0 bases from J; bases unmatched to any gene: 6. The germline gives CDR1 LGHNA, CDR2 YSLEER. The CDR3 bases are TGCGCCAGCAGCCCTACACAGGGGACCTCCTACGAGCAGTACTTC. Translating it yields CASSPTQGTSYEQYF.

The chain's CDR3 is CASSLGSGGRETQYF. In DNA, the CDR3 is TGTGCCAGCAGTTTGGGTAGCGGGGGCAGGGAGACCCAGTACTTC. This chain links TRBV28 with TRBJ2-5; 9 bases fit TRBD2. The ends lost 3 bases at V and 5 bases at J; junction bases unmatched: 7. The CDR3 is 15 amino acids. Germline-derived CDR1 and CDR2 are MDHEN and SYDVKM.

The J gene is TRBJ2-6, the V gene TRBV10-1; 11 bases align to TRBD1. Per germline, CDR1 WNHNN and CDR2 SYGVQD (reference sequence). The CDR3 has 18 residues. The junction had 4 bases not matched to a gene; V was cut back by 3 bases and J by 0 bases. CDR3 sequence reads: CASSDAGQGDSGANVLTF. The CDR3 DNA reads as TGCGCCAGCAGTGATGCGGGACAGGGGGACTCTGGGGCCAACGTCCTGACTTTC.

The gene calls are TRBV10-3 and TRBJ2-5, with a tentative D call TRBD2 (5 bases). The CDR3 spans 14 residues. Trimming took off 6 bases at V and 9 bases at J, with 20 bases between the two ends. Germline V gene data show CDR1 as ENHRY and CDR2 as SYGVKD. The CDR3 protein is CAIRPVAGLGAQYF. CDR3 in DNA: TGTGCCATCAGGCCCGTCGCGGGTCTTGGGGCCCAGTACTTC.